The 6 T cell receptor beta chains given below trace back to one sample, sequenced in a study of blood T cell repertoires in COVID-19. Clones were read by immunoSEQ multiplex PCR, and TCRdb kept only the in-frame ones, dropping some. The sample lists a few hundred thousand clones; approximately 90% were seen once. Sequencing was carried out using PBMCs or T cells enriched from blood (not recorded which). The receptor set was obtained from a woman in her thirties or forties who had been exposed to COVID-19.

This chain uses TRBV4-2 with TRBJ2-3, with 14 bases matching TRBD2. V was pared by 6 bases and J by 5 bases, with 4 bases of the junction left unmatched. The CDR3 sequence is 15 residues long. The germline V gene has CDR1 LGHNA and CDR2 YNFKEQ. The CDR3 region has the DNA TGTGCCAGCAGGGGGACTAGCGGGAGTAAAGATACGCAGTATTTT. This translates into CASRGTSGSKDTQYF.

The rearrangement uses TRBV30 and TRBJ2-1; 10 nucleotides match TRBD2. J gave up 4 bases and V 2 bases, and 2 bases lay outside the gene matches. CDR1 is GTSNPN, CDR2 SVGIG, per germline (reference sequence). The CDR3 is 14 amino acids. The CDR3 sequence is CAWSPTSGYNEQFF. In DNA form, the CDR3 reads TGTGCCTGGAGTCCGACTAGCGGGTACAATGAGCAGTTCTTC.

The chain recombines TRBV6-5 with TRBJ1-1; D ambiguous. The germline V and J ends were trimmed by 7 bases and 7 bases, with 16 bases remaining between them. Germline V gene sequence: CDR1 MNHEY, CDR2 SVGAGI. This CDR3 has 13 amino acids. The chain's CDR3 is CASIWTGGLEAFF. The CDR3 bases are TGTGCCAGCATTTGGACGGGAGGGCTTGAAGCTTTCTTT.

This clone was seen just once. The conserved phenylalanine or tryptophan is not found at the CDR3 terminus, so this likely reflects a read error. The DNA is omitted, as the CDR3 cannot be located on it reliably, and the CDR3 follows TCRdb's listing. The chain carries TRBV24-1 and TRBJ1-1; the D call TRBD1 from the table was never checked on the DNA. The CDR3 is 14 amino acids in total, end residues counted. Germline lookup yields CDR1 KGHDR and CDR2 SFDVKD. CDR3 in amino acids: CATSDWGDRELNWA.

The genes are TRBV10-3 and TRBJ2-7, with D maybe TRBD1 (6 bases). CDR3 size: 13 residues. Per germline, CDR1 ENHRY and CDR2 SYGVKD. V was trimmed by 8 bases and J by 5 bases, leaving 16 bases between them. The CDR3 here is CAILVDRRNEQYF. The CDR3 DNA follows: TGTGCCATCCTAGTCGACAGGCGGAACGAGCAGTACTTC.

The V and J genes are TRBV19 and TRBJ2-6; 8 bases fit TRBD2. CDR1 is LNHDA and CDR2 is SQIVND in the germline V gene (reference sequence). Trimming cost V 7 bases and J 0 bases; bases outside gene matches: 8. The CDR3 loop spans 17 amino acids. DNA of the CDR3: TGTGCCAGTACACCACTAGCGGTGAGCTCTGGGGCCAACGTCCTGACTTTC. It specifies CASTPLAVSSGANVLTF.